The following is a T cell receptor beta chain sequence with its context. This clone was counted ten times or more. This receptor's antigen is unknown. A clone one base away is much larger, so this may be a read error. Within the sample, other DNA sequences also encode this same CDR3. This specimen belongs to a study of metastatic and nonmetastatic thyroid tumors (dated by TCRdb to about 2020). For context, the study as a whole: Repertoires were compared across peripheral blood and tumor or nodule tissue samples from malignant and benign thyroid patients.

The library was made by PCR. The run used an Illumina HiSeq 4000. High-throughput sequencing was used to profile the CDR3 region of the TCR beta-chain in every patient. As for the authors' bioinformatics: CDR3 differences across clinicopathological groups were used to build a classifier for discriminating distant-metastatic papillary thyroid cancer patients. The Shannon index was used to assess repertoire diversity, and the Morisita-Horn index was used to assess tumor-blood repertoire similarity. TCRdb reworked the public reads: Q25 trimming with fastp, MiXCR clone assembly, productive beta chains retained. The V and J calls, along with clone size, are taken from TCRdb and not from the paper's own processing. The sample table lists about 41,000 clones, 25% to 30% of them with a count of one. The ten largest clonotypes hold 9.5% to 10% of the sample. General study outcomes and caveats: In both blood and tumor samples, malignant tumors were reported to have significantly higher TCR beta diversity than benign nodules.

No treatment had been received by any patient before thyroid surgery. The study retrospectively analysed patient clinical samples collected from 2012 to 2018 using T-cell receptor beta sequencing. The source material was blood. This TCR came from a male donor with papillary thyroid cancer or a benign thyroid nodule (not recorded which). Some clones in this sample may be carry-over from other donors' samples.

The nucleotides are TGTGCCGGCAGTTCGGGGTACCCTGAAGCTTTCTTT. Translated, it reads CAGSSGYPEAFF. The chain joins TRBV6-1 to TRBJ1-1; the D gene identity is not certain. There are 12 amino acids in the CDR3, from cysteine to phenylalanine inclusive. The read is trimmed to its CDR3 DNA, 36 bases read in frame from base 1. Based on the germline V gene, the CDR1 and CDR2 sequences are MNHNS and SASEGT.